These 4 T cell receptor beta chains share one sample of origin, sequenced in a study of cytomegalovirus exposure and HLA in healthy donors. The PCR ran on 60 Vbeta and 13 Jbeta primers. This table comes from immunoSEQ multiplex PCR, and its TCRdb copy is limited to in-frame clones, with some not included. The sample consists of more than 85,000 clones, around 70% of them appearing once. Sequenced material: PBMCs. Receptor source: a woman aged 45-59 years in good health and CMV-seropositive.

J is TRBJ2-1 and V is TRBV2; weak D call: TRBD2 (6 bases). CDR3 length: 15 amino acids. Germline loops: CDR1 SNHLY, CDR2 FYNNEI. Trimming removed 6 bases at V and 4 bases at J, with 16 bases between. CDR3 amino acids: CASRDPGTFYNEQFF. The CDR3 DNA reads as TGTGCCAGCAGAGATCCCGGGACTTTTTACAATGAGCAGTTCTTC.

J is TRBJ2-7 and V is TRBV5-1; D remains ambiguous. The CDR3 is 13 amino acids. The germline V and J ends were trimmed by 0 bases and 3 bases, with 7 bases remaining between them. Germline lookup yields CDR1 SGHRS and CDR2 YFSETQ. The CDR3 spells CASSLDDNYEQYF. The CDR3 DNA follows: TGCGCCAGCAGCTTGGACGACAACTACGAGCAGTACTTC. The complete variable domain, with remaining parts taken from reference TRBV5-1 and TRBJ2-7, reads KAGVTQTPRYLIKTRGQQVTLSCSPISGHRSVSWYQQTPGQGLQFLFEYFSETQRNKGNFPGRFSGRQFSNSRSEMNVSTLELGDSALYLCASSLDDNYEQYFGPGTRLTVT.

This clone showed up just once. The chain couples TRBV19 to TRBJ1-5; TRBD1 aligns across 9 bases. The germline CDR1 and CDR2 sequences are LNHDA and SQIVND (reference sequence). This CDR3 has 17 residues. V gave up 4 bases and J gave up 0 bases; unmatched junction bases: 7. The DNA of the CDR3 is TGTGCCAGTAGTACGGACAGGGGCGGGTATAGCAATCAGCCCCAGCATTTT. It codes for CASSTDRGGYSNQPQHF.

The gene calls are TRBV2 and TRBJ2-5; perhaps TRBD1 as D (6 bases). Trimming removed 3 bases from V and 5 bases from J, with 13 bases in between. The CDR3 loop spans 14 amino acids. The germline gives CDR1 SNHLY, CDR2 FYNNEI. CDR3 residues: CASSDQGPGETQYF. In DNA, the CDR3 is TGTGCCAGCAGTGACCAGGGGCCCGGTGAGACCCAGTACTTC.